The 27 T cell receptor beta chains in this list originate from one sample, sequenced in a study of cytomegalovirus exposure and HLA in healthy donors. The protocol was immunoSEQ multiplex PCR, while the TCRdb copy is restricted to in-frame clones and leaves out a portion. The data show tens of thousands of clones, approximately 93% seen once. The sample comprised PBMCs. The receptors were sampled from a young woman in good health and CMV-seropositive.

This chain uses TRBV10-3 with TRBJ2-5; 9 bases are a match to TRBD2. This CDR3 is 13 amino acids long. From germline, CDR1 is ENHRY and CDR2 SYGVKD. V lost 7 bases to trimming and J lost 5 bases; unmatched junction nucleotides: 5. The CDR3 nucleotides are TGTGCCATCAATGCGGGAGGGGCGGAGACCCAGTACTTC. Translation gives CAINAGGAETQYF.

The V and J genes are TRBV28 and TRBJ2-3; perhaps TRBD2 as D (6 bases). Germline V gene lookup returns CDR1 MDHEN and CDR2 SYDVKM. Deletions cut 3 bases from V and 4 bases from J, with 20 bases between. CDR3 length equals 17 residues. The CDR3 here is CASSFIWRDLKPDTQYF. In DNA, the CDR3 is TGTGCCAGCAGTTTTATCTGGCGGGATCTGAAACCAGATACGCAGTATTTT.

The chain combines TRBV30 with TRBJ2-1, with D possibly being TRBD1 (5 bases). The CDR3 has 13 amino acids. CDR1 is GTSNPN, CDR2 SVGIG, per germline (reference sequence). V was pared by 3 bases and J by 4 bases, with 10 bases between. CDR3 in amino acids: CAWSRVKYNEQFF. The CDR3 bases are TGTGCCTGGAGCAGGGTCAAATACAATGAGCAGTTCTTC.

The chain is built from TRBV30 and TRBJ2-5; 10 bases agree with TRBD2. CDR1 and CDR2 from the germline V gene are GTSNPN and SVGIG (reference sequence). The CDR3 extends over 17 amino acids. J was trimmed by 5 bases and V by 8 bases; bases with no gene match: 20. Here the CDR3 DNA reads TGTGCCGGGGGCGAAGGGCTAGCGGGAGAAGGGTCTGAGACCCAGTACTTC. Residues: CAGGEGLAGEGSETQYF.

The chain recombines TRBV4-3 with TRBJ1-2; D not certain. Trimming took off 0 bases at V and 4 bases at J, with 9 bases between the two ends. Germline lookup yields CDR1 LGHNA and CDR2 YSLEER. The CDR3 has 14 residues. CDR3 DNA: TGCGCCAGCAGCCAAGAGGGAGGGATCTATGGCTACACCTTC. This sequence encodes CASSQEGGIYGYTF.

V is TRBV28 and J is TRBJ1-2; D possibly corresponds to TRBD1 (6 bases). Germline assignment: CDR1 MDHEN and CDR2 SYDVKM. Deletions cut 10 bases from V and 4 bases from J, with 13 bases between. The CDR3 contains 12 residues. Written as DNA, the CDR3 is TGTGCCACAGCAGGGGTCCCCTATGGCTACACCTTC. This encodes CATAGVPYGYTF.

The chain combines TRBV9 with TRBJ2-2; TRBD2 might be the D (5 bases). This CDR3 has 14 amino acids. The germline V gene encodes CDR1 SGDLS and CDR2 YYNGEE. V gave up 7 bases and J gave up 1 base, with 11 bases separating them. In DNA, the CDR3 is TGTGCCAGCGAACCTCGGGGGAACACCGGGGAGCTGTTTTTT. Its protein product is CASEPRGNTGELFF.

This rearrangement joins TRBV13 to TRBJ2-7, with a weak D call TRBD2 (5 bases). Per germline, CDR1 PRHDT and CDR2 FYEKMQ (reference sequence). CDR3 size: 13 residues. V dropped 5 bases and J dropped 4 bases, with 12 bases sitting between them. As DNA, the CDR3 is TGTGCCAGCAGCCCGCGGTCGGGGTACGAGCAGTACTTC. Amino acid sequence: CASSPRSGYEQYF.

CDR3 residues: CASRQGPGDNEQFF. CDR3 in DNA: TGTGCCAGCAGGCAGGGGCCCGGGGACAATGAGCAGTTCTTC. The chain joins TRBV7-3 to TRBJ2-1, with a possible D match to TRBD1 (6 bases). In germline, CDR1 is SGHTA, CDR2 FQGTGA. Trimming pared 6 bases from V and 5 bases from J, leaving 14 bases between. This CDR3 has 14 amino acids.

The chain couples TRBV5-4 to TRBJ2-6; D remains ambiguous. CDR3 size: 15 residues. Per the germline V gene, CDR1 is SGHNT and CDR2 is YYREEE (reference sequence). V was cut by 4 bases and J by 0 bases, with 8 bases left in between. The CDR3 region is CASSITVSGANVLTF. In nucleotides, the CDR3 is TGTGCCAGCAGCATAACAGTCTCTGGGGCCAACGTCCTGACTTTC.

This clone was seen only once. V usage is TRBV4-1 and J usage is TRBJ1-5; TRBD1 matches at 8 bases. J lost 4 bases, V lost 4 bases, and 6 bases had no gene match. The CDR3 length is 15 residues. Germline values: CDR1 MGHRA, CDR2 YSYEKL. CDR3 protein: CASSRPGQVNQPQHF. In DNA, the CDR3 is TGCGCCAGCAGCCGACCGGGACAGGTGAATCAGCCCCAGCATTTT.

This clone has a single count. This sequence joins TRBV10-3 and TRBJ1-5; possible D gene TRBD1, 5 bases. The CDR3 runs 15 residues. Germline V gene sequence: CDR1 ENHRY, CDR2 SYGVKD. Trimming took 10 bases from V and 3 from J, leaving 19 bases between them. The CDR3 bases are TGTGCCACCCGCCGGGGGAGCGGGGTCAATCAGCCCCAGCATTTT. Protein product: CATRRGSGVNQPQHF.

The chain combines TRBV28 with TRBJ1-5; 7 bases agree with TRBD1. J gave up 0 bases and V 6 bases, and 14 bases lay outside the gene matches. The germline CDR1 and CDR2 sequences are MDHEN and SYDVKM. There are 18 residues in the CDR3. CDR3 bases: TGTGCCAGCAGGCGTGACAGGGAAAACTTATATAGCAATCAGCCCCAGCATTTT. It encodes CASRRDRENLYSNQPQHF. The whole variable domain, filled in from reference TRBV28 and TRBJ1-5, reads DVKVTQSSRYLVKRTGEKVFLECVQDMDHENMFWYRQDPGLGLRLIYFSYDVKMKEKGDIPEGYSVSREKKERFSLILESASTNQTSMYLCASRRDRENLYSNQPQHFGDGTRLSIL.

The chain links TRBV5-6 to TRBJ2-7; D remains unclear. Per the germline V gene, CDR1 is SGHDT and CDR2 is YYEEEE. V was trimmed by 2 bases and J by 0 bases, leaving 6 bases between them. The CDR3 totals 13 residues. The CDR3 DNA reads TGTGCCAGCAGCTTACGGAGCTCCTACGAGCAGTACTTC. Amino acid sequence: CASSLRSSYEQYF. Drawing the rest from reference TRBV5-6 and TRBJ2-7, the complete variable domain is DAGVTQSPTHLIKTRGQQVTLRCSPKSGHDTVSWYQQALGQGPQFIFQYYEEEERQRGNFPDRFSGHQFPNYSSELNVNALLLGDSALYLCASSLRSSYEQYFGPGTRLTVT.

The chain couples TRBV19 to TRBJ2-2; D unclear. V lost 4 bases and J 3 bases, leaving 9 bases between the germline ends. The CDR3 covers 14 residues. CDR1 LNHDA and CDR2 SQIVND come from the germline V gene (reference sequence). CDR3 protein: CASSTGEDTGELFF. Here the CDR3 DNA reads TGTGCCAGTAGTACCGGAGAGGACACCGGGGAGCTGTTTTTT.

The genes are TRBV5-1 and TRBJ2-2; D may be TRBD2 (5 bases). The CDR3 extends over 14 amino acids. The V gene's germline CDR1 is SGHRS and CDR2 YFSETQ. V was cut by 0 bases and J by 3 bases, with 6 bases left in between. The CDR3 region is CASSLGADTGELFF. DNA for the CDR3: TGCGCCAGCAGCTTGGGAGCGGACACCGGGGAGCTGTTTTTT.

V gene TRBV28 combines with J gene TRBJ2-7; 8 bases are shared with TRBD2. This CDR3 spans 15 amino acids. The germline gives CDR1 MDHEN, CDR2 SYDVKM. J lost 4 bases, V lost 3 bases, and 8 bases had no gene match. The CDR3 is CASSFGVTSVYEQYF. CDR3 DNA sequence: TGTGCCAGCAGTTTTGGTGTGACTAGCGTTTACGAGCAGTACTTC.

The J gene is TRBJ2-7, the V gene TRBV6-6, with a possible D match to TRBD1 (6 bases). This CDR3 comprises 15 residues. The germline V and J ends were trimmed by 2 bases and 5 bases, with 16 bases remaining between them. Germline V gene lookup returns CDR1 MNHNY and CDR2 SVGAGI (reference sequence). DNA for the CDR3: TGTGCCAGCAGTTACGAACCACAGGGTACCCACGAGCAGTACTTC. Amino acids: CASSYEPQGTHEQYF.

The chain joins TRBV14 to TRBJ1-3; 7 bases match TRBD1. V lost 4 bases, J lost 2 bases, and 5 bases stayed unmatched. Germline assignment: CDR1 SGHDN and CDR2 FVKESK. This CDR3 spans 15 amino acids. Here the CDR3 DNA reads TGTGCCAGCAGCCTACTGACAGGGACTGGAAACACCATATATTTT. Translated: CASSLLTGTGNTIYF.

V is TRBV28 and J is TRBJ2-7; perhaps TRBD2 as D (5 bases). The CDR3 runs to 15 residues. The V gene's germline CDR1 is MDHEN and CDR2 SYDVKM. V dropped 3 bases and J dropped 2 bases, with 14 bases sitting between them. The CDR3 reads CASSFYSGSPYEQYF. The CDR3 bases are TGTGCCAGCAGTTTTTACAGCGGCTCTCCCTACGAGCAGTACTTC.

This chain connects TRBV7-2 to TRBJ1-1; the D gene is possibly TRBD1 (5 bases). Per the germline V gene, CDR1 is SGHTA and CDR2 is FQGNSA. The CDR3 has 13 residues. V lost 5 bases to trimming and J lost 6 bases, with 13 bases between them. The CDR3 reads CASSEHGTPEAFF. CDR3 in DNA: TGTGCCAGCAGCGAACACGGGACTCCTGAAGCTTTCTTT.

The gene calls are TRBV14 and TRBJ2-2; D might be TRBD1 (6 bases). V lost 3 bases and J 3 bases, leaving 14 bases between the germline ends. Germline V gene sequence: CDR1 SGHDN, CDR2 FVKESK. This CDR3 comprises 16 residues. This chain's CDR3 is CASSQTGTMYTGELFF. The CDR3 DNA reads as TGTGCCAGCAGCCAGACCGGGACAATGTACACCGGGGAGCTGTTTTTT.

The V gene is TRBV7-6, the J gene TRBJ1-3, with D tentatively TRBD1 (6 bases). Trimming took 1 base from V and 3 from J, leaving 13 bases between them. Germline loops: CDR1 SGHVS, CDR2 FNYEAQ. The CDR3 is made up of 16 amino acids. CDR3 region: CASSLENRASGNTIYF. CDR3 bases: TGTGCCAGCAGCTTAGAGAACAGGGCGAGTGGAAACACCATATATTTT.

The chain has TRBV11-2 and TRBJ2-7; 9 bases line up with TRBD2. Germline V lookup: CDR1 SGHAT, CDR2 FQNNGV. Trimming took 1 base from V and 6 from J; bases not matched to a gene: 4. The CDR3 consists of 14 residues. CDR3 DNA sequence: TGTGCCAGCAGCTTAGTAGCGGGAGTGGGCGAGCAGTACTTC. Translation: CASSLVAGVGEQYF. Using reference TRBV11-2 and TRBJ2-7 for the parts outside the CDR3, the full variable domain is EAGVAQSPRYKIIEKRQSVAFWCNPISGHATLYWYQQILGQGPKLLIQFQNNGVVDDSQLPKDRFSAERLKGVDSTLKIQPAKLEDSAVYLCASSLVAGVGEQYFGPGTRLTVT.

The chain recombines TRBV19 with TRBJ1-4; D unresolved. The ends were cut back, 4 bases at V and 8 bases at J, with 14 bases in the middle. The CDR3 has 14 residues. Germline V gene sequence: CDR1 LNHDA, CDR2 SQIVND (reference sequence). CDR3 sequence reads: CASSTRATGEKLFF. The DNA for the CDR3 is TGTGCCAGTAGTACCCGAGCAACGGGGGAAAAACTGTTTTTT.

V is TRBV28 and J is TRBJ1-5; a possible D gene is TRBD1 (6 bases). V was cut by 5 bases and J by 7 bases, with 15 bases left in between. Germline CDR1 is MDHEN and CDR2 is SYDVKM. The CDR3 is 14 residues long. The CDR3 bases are TGTGCCAGCAGTCACGGGGGGCGCGACCAGCCCCAGCATTTT. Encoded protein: CASSHGGRDQPQHF.

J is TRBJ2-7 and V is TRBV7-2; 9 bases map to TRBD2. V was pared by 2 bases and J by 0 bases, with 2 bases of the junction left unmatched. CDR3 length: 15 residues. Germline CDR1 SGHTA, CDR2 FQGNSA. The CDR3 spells CASSLTSGHSYEQYF. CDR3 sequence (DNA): TGTGCCAGCAGCTTAACTAGCGGGCACTCCTACGAGCAGTACTTC.